The 6 T cell receptor beta chains reported below all come from one sample, sequenced in a study of T-cell memory formation after mild COVID-19. TCRdb used MiXCR to reprocess the 5' RACE reads, holding one entry per CDR3 protein. The sample includes 190,000 or so distinct CDR3 sequences, 20% to 25% of them seen just once. Sequenced: PBMCs or a T cell subset sorted from them (not recorded which). The source of these receptors is an adult woman who had mild COVID-19 (a few samples of this study predate the infection). Cell type and time point are not known.

The chain is built from TRBV7-3 and TRBJ2-3; 16 bases line up with TRBD2. Trimming at V came to 4 bases and at J to 0 bases, leaving 4 bases not matched to a gene. Germline V gene sequence: CDR1 SGHTA, CDR2 FQGTGA. CDR3 length: 18 amino acids. The CDR3 DNA reads as TGTGCCAGCAGCTGGGGACTAGCGGGGGGGCACAGCACAGATACGCAGTATTTT. Encoded protein: CASSWGLAGGHSTDTQYF.

The DNA of the CDR3 is TGTGCCTGGAGTGAAGGGTACGAGCAGTACTTC. Amino acid sequence: CAWSEGYEQYF. The V and J genes are TRBV30 and TRBJ2-7; the D is unclear. V lost 1 base to trimming and J lost 4 bases, with 5 bases between them. This CDR3 has 11 residues. Germline CDR1 and CDR2: GTSNPN and SVGIG (reference sequence).

This chain connects TRBV24-1 to TRBJ1-2; 7 bases align to TRBD1. This CDR3 is 13 amino acids long. The germline CDR1 and CDR2 sequences are KGHDR and SFDVKD. Trimming cost V 10 bases and J 0 bases; bases outside gene matches: 4. The CDR3 DNA is TGTGCCACAAAACAGGGGTCTAACTATGGCTACACCTTC. Protein product: CATKQGSNYGYTF.

This clonotype was found a few times. This chain connects TRBV12-3 or TRBV12-4 to TRBJ1-1; the D is unclear. The CDR3 has 12 amino acids. Trimming shortened V by 6 bases and J by 3 bases, and 8 bases separated the two germline ends. CDR3 sequence reads: CASSLRYTEAFF. The CDR3 DNA is TGTGCCAGCAGCCTTCGGTACACTGAAGCTTTCTTT.

V usage is TRBV20-1 and J usage is TRBJ2-7; possible D gene TRBD2, 6 bases. V lost 0 bases, J lost 4 bases, and 16 bases lay in between. There are 15 residues in the CDR3. Germline-derived CDR1 and CDR2 are DFQATT and SNEGSKA (reference sequence). The CDR3 nucleotides read TGCAGTGCTAGAGAGCGCCTAGCGCCTGGGTACGAGCAGTACTTC. Its protein product is CSARERLAPGYEQYF.

A remark on this clonotype: A junction boundary mismatches the germline segment, possibly from a read error. V gene TRBV7-8 combines with J gene TRBJ2-1, with a tentative D call TRBD2 (6 bases). Germline assignment: CDR1 SGHVS and CDR2 FQNEAQ. The CDR3 has 15 amino acids. The CDR3 DNA reads as TGTGCCAGCAGCGTCCCGGGACTCGCCTACAGTGAGCAGTTCTTC. Translation: CASSVPGLAYSEQFF.